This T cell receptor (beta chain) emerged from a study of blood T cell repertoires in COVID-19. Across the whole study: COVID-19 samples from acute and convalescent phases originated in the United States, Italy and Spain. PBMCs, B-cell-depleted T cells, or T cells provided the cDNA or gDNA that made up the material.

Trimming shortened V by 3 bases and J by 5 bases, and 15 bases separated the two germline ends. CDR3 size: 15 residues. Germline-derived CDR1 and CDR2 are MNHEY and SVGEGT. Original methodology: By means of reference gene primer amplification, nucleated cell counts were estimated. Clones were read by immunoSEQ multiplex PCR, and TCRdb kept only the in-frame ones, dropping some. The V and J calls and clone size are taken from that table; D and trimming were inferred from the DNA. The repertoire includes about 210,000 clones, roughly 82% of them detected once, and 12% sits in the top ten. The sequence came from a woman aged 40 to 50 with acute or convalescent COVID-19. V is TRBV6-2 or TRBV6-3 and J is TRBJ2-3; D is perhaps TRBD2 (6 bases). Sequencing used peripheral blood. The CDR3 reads CASSYVLGRGDTQYF. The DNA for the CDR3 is TGTGCCAGCAGTTATGTCCTCGGGCGGGGAGATACGCAGTATTTT.